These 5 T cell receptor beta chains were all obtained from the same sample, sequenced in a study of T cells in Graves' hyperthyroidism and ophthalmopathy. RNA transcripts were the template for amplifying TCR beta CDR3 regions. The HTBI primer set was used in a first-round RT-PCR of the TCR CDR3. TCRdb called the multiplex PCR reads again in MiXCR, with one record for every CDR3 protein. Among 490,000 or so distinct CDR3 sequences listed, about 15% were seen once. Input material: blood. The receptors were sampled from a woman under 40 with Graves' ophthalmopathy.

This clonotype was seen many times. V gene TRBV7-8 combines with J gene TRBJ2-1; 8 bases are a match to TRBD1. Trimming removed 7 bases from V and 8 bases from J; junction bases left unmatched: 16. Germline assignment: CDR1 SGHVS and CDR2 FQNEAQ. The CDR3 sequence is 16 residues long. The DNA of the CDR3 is TGTGCCAGCACCCACGAACGGACAGGGTTGAGAGATGAGCAGTTCTTC. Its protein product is CASTHERTGLRDEQFF.

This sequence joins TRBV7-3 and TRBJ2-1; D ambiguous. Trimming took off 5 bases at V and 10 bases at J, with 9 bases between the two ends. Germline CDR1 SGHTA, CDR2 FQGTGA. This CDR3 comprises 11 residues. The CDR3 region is CASSLSIEQFF. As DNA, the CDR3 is TGTGCCAGCAGCCTATCGATAGAGCAGTTCTTC.

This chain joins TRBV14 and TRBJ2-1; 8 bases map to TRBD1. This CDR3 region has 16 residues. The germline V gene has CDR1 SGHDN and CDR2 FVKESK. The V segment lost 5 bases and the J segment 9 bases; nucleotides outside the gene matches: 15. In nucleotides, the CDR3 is TGTGCCAGCAGCTCCCGGACAGGGACTCACCATGGTGAGCAGTTCTTC. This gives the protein CASSSRTGTHHGEQFF.

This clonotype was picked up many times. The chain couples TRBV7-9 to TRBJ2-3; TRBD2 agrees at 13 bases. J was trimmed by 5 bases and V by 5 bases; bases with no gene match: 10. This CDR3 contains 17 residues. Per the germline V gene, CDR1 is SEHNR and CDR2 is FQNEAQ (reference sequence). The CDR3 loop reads CASSTTSGGSPGDTQYF. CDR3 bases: TGTGCCAGCAGCACGACTAGCGGGGGGTCTCCGGGAGATACGCAGTATTTT.

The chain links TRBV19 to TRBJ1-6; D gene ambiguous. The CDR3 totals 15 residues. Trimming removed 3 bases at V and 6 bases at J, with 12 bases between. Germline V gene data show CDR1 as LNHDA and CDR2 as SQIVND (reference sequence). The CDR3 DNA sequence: TGTGCCAGTAGTATCACTACGGGAAGTAATTCACCCCTCCACTTT. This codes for CASSITTGSNSPLHF.